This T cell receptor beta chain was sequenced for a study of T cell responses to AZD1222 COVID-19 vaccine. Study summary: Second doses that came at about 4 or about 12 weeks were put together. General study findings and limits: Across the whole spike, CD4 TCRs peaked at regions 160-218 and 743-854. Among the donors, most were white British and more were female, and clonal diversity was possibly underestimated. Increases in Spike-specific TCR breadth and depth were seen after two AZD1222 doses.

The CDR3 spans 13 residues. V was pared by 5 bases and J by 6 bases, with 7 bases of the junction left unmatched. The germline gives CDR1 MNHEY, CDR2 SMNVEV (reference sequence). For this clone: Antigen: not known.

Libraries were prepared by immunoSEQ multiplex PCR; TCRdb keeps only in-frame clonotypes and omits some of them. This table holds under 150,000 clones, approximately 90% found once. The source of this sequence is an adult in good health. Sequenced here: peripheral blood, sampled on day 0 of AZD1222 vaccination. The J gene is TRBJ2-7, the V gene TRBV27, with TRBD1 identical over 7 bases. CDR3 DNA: TGTGCCAGCAGTGCGACAGGGACGGGCGAGCAGTACTTC. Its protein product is CASSATGTGEQYF.